Sequencing of this TCR beta chain was carried out in a study of cytomegalovirus exposure and HLA in healthy donors. Overall study results and limits: DRB1 had the most TCR associations and HLA-C the fewest, a later analysis found, with rates varying by HLA locus.

The CDR3 spans 14 residues. V lost 7 bases and J lost 6; bases outside the gene matches: 11. The germline CDR1 and CDR2 sequences are MNHEY and SMNVEV (reference sequence). Primers: 60 Vbeta forward and 13 Jbeta reverse. Only in-frame clones appear in the TCRdb table, and some are missing; sequencing was by immunoSEQ multiplex PCR. The data show more than 55,000 clones, around 74% seen once. On this clone itself: Its antigen is unknown.

Input material: PBMCs. The receptor's source is a woman in her fifties or sixties in good health and CMV-seropositive. The rearrangement uses TRBV27 and TRBJ2-7; 8 nucleotides match TRBD1. CDR3 residues: CASKRQGSTAEQYF. CDR3 DNA sequence: TGTGCCAGCAAACGACAGGGGTCCACGGCCGAGCAGTACTTC.